Each of the 20 T cell receptor beta chains below was sequenced from the same sample in a study of regulatory T cells in long-lasting Graves disease. HTBI primers from iRepertoire and Arm-PCR of CDR3 regions yielded the TCR beta libraries. MiXCR, applied by TCRdb to the multiplex PCR reads, yields one record per CDR3 protein. The top ten clones hold 9.5% to 15% of a sample with 450,000 to 500,000 distinct CDR3 sequences, 16% of them seen once. As for time point: newly diagnosed GD, antithyroid drugs for less than 3 months. PBMCs provided the RNA from which the TCR library was made. This sample was shared with a second study, whose subject was T cells in Graves' hyperthyroidism and ophthalmopathy.

The sample was peripheral blood mononuclear cells (PBMCs), taken at new diagnosis, from a patient treated with antithyroid drugs. The receptors derive from a man aged 40-55 years with Graves disease.

As for this clonotype: A much larger clone is a single base away; this may be a read error. The rearrangement links TRBV18 to TRBJ2-3, with 10 nucleotides matching TRBD2. The DNA matches TRBJ2-5 better at its end, which makes the J call doubtful. In germline, CDR1 is KGHSH, CDR2 LQKENI. There are 14 residues in the CDR3. For the CDR3, the DNA is TGTGCCAGCTCGCCGGGACTAGCGAACAGGGCCCAGTACTTC. Translation: CASSPGLANRAQYF.

A remark on this clonotype: This may arise from a read error, as a much more abundant clone is one base away. This CDR3 is CASRDSGAGTNEQFF. CDR3 bases: TGTGCCAGCAGGGATTCGGGGGCAGGGACGAATGAGCAGTTCTTC. This chain joins TRBV6-9 and TRBJ2-1; D is possibly TRBD1 or TRBD2 (6 bases each). Per the germline V gene, CDR1 is MNHGY and CDR2 is SVAAGI. This CDR3 has 15 residues. V lost 6 bases, J lost 7 bases, and 19 bases lay in between.

This clonotype was seen ten or more times. The V and J genes are TRBV28 and TRBJ2-7; 7 bases line up with TRBD2. J lost 5 bases, V lost 3 bases, and 4 bases had no gene match. CDR1 is MDHEN and CDR2 is SYDVKM in the germline V gene. This CDR3 spans 13 amino acids. CDR3 amino acids: CASSLRGIHEQYF. The CDR3 DNA reads TGTGCCAGCAGTTTGCGGGGGATCCACGAGCAGTACTTC.

A few counts support this clonotype. The chain carries TRBV20-1 and TRBJ2-5; D is ambiguous. There are 12 residues in the CDR3. Trimming cost V 1 base and J 5 bases, with 8 bases left between them. The germline V gene has CDR1 DFQATT and CDR2 SNEGSKA (reference sequence). Here the CDR3 DNA reads TGCAGTGCTAGAGCTAGTTCCGAGACCCAGTACTTC. Its protein is CSARASSETQYF.

This clonotype was seen a handful of times. J is TRBJ2-5 and V is TRBV6-1, with 10 bases fitting TRBD2. The CDR3 is 14 amino acids. V lost 6 bases, J lost 7 bases, and 8 bases stayed unmatched. Per the germline V gene, CDR1 is MNHNS and CDR2 is SASEGT. CDR3 in amino acids: CASRLAGLGGTQYF. In nucleotides, the CDR3 is TGTGCCAGCAGACTAGCGGGATTGGGGGGGACCCAGTACTTC.

The V gene is TRBV20-1, the J gene TRBJ1-5, with 8 nucleotides matching TRBD1. Germline lookup yields CDR1 DFQATT and CDR2 SNEGSKA (reference sequence). The V segment lost 5 bases and the J segment 7 bases; nucleotides outside the gene matches: 4. CDR3 length equals 12 residues. CDR3 sequence: CSAGQGHQPQHF. The DNA for the CDR3 is TGCAGTGCTGGACAGGGCCACCAGCCCCAGCATTTT.

This CDR3 is CASSPEGLWDHYGYTF. CDR3 bases: TGCGCCAGCAGCCCCGAGGGACTTTGGGACCATTATGGCTACACCTTC. The rearrangement joins TRBV5-1 to TRBJ1-2; D may be TRBD1 (5 bases). Germline V CDR1 and CDR2: SGHRS, YFSETQ. The CDR3 is 16 residues long. V was shortened by 4 bases and J by 5 bases, with 21 bases between the two germline ends.

The chain recombines TRBV7-2 with TRBJ2-6, with D possibly matching TRBD2 (6 bases). This CDR3 comprises 15 residues. Germline CDR1 reads SGHTA; CDR2 reads FQGNSA. Trimming shortened V by 3 bases and J by 2 bases, and 8 bases separated the two germline ends. In nucleotides, the CDR3 is TGTGCCAGCAGCTTTCGGAGGGCTGGGGCCAACGTCCTGACTTTC. It yields the protein CASSFRRAGANVLTF.

This rearrangement joins TRBV19 to TRBJ1-1; D gene unclear. The germline CDR1 and CDR2 sequences are LNHDA and SQIVND (reference sequence). This CDR3 region has 14 residues. Trimming removed 7 bases from V and 0 bases from J, with 12 bases in between. The CDR3 loop is CASTPQSLNTEAFF. The CDR3 nucleotides read TGTGCCAGTACCCCACAAAGCCTGAACACTGAAGCTTTCTTT.

This clonotype appeared a few times. The chain has TRBV3-1 and TRBJ2-7; possibly TRBD2 for D (6 bases). Germline CDR1 is LGHDT and CDR2 is YNNKEL (reference sequence). Between the trimmed V and J ends, which lost 6 bases and 1 base, there was a span of 19 bases. This CDR3 comprises 16 residues. This CDR3 reads CASSSREGEVSYEQYF. The CDR3 region has the DNA TGTGCCAGCAGTTCACGTGAAGGGGAGGTATCCTACGAGCAGTACTTC.

This clonotype was counted many times. The chain combines TRBV2 with TRBJ2-1, with unresolved D. The CDR3 sequence is 13 residues long. Germline CDR1 is SNHLY and CDR2 is FYNNEI. With 8 bases removed from V and 7 bases from J, the gap between germline ends came to 15 bases. The CDR3 reads CASGEELWNEQFF. Written as DNA, the CDR3 is TGTGCCAGCGGGGAAGAACTGTGGAATGAGCAGTTCTTC.

This clonotype was counted many times. The chain uses TRBV11-2 and TRBJ2-3; D is uncertain. V lost 3 bases to trimming and J lost 0 bases, with 4 bases between them. This CDR3 has 13 residues. From germline, CDR1 is SGHAT and CDR2 FQNNGV. The CDR3 DNA reads as TGTGCCAGCAGCTTCCGGAGCACAGATACGCAGTATTTT. It is translated as CASSFRSTDTQYF.

DNA for the CDR3: TGTGCCAGCAACTTCCTCCGACAGATAATCACCGGGGAGCTGTTTTTT. Translating gives CASNFLRQIITGELFF. This chain connects TRBV13 to TRBJ2-2; tentatively, D is TRBD1 (5 bases). The V end lost 7 bases, the J end lost 4 bases, and 19 bases lay between the germline ends. The germline V gene encodes CDR1 PRHDT and CDR2 FYEKMQ (reference sequence). This CDR3 comprises 16 residues.

This clonotype has a handful of counts. The V and J genes are TRBV12-3 or TRBV12-4 and TRBJ1-4; D possibly corresponds to TRBD1 (5 bases). This CDR3 is built from 15 residues. Deletions cut 1 base from V and 8 bases from J, with 14 bases between. The CDR3 nucleotides read TGTGCCAGCAGTTTAGGTCAGACAGTTGAGGAAAAACTGTTTTTT. Translated, it gives CASSLGQTVEEKLFF.

Many counts were recorded for this clonotype. The chain combines TRBV24-1 with TRBJ2-2; 9 bases map to TRBD2. In germline, CDR1 is KGHDR, CDR2 SFDVKD. V gave up 9 bases and J gave up 3 bases; unmatched junction bases: 7. CDR3 length: 15 amino acids. CDR3 region: CATGAGGLYTGELFF. CDR3 DNA sequence: TGTGCCACCGGAGCGGGAGGATTGTACACCGGGGAGCTGTTTTTT.

At least ten counts were recorded for this clonotype. The genes are TRBV28 and TRBJ1-5, with 11 bases identical to TRBD1. Trimming at V came to 4 bases and at J to 2 bases, leaving 4 bases not matched to a gene. This CDR3 is 16 amino acids long. The V gene's germline CDR1 is MDHEN and CDR2 SYDVKM. CDR3 nucleotide sequence: TGTGCCAGCAGTTGGACAGGGGGCGTTCGCAATCAGCCCCAGCATTTT. Translated, it gives CASSWTGGVRNQPQHF. The entire variable domain, with the rest obtained from reference TRBV28 and TRBJ1-5, is as follows: DVKVTQSSRYLVKRTGEKVFLECVQDMDHENMFWYRQDPGLGLRLIYFSYDVKMKEKGDIPEGYSVSREKKERFSLILESASTNQTSMYLCASSWTGGVRNQPQHFGDGTRLSIL.

This clonotype was observed a handful of times. V usage is TRBV29-1 and J usage is TRBJ2-4; D might be TRBD2 (5 bases). The germline V gene encodes CDR1 SQVTM and CDR2 ANQGSEA. CDR3 length equals 15 residues. Trimming removed 4 bases at V and 2 bases at J, with 15 bases between. In nucleotides, the CDR3 is TGCAGCGTTGCTACCCCTACCGGGACCAAAAACATTCAGTACTTC. It codes for CSVATPTGTKNIQYF.

This clonotype was observed a handful of times. The CDR3 sequence is CASGLAQGTDVIQYF. The CDR3, as DNA: TGTGCTAGTGGTTTGGCGCAGGGCACGGACGTCATTCAGTACTTC. The chain recombines TRBV12-5 with TRBJ2-4, with D perhaps TRBD1 (5 bases). Per germline, CDR1 LGHNT and CDR2 FRNRAP. The CDR3 totals 15 residues. V was shortened by 1 base and J by 9 bases, with 16 bases between the two germline ends.

This clonotype occurred many times. The V and J genes are TRBV3-1 and TRBJ2-7, with a possible D match to TRBD2 (6 bases). Trimming pared 0 bases from V and 2 bases from J, leaving 14 bases between. Per germline, CDR1 LGHDT and CDR2 YNNKEL (reference sequence). CDR3 length: 16 amino acids. CDR3 sequence: CASSQDPPGAPYEQYF. Written as DNA, the CDR3 is TGTGCCAGCAGCCAAGACCCACCGGGAGCACCCTACGAGCAGTACTTC.

The genes are TRBV30 and TRBJ1-5, with D possibly matching TRBD1 (6 bases). Trimming left V 2 bases short and J 1 base short, with 15 bases between. Per germline, CDR1 GTSNPN and CDR2 SVGIG (reference sequence). The CDR3 consists of 16 residues. The DNA of the CDR3 is TGTGCCTGGAGTAGGGGCAGGGGCATGAGCAATCAGCCCCAGCATTTT. It codes for CAWSRGRGMSNQPQHF.